This T cell receptor (beta chain) originates from a study of blood T cell repertoires in COVID-19. Some clones are missing from TCRdb's copy, which holds only in-frame ones; the method was immunoSEQ multiplex PCR. Among under 300,000 clones listed, roughly 90% were seen once. The CDR3 sequence is 15 residues long. Trimming took off 5 bases at V and 4 bases at J, with 15 bases between the two ends. Germline CDR1 reads KGHSH; CDR2 reads LQKENI. In Seattle, patients joined the study during active infection and were tracked longitudinally. The source is a woman under 40 with COVID-19, enrolled during active disease. The chain recombines TRBV18 with TRBJ2-1, with D possibly matching TRBD2 (7 bases). Material for sequencing was peripheral blood. The CDR3 region has the DNA TGTGCCAGCTCAGGTACGGGGGGCCGATACAATGAGCAGTTCTTC. Translated: CASSGTGGRYNEQFF.